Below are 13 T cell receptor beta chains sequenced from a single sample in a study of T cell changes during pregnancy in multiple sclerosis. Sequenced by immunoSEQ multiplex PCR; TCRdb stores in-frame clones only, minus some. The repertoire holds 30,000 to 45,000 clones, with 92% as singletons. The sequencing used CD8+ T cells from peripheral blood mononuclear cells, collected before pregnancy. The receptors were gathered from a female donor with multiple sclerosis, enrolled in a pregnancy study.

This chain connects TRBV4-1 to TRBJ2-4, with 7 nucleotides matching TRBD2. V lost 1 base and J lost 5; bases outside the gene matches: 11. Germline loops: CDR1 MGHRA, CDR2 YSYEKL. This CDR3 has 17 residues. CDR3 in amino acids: CASSQVALAESQNIQYF. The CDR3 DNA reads TGCGCCAGCAGCCAAGTTGCCCTAGCGGAATCTCAAAACATTCAGTACTTC.

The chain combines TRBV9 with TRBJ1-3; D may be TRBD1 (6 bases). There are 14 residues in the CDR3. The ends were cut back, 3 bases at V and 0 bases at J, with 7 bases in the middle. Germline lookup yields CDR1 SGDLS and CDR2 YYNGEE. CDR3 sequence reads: CASSDRVSGNTIYF. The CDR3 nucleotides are TGTGCCAGCAGCGACAGGGTCTCTGGAAACACCATATATTTT.

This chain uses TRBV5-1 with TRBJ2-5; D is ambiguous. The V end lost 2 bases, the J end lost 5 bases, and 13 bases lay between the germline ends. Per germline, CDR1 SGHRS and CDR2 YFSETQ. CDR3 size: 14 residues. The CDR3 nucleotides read TGCGCCAGCAGCTTTGGAAGACTTCTGGAGACCCAGTACTTC. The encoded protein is CASSFGRLLETQYF.

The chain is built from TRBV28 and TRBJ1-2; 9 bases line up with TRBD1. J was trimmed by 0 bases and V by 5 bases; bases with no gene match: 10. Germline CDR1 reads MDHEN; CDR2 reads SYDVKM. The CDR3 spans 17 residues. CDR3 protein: CASSPIGQGPANYGYTF. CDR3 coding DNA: TGTGCCAGCAGTCCGATCGGACAGGGGCCTGCTAACTATGGCTACACCTTC.

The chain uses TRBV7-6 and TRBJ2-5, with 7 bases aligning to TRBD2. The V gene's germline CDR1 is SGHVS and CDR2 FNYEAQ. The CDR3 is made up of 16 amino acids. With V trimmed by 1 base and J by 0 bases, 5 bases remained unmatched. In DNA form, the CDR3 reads TGTGCCAGCAGCTTAGAGCGGGGCGCGTACCAAGAGACCCAGTACTTC. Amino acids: CASSLERGAYQETQYF.

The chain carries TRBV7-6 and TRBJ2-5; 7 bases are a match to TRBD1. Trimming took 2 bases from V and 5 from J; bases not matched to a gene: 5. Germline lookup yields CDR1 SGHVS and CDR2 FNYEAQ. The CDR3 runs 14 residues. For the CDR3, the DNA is TGTGCCAGCAGCTTAACAGGGGCGTTCGAGACCCAGTACTTC. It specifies CASSLTGAFETQYF.

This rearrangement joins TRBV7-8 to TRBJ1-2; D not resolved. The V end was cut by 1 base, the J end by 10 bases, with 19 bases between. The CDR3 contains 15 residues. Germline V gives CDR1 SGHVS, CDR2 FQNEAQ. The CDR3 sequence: CASSLEATETIDYTF. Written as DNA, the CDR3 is TGTGCCAGCAGCTTAGAGGCAACGGAGACTATTGACTACACCTTC.

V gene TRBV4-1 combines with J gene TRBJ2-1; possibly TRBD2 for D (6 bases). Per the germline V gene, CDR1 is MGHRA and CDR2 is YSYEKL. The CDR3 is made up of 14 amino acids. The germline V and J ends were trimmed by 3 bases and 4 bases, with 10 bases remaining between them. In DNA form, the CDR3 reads TGCGCCAGCAGCCACGGGGGAGGTTACAATGAGCAGTTCTTC. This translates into CASSHGGGYNEQFF.

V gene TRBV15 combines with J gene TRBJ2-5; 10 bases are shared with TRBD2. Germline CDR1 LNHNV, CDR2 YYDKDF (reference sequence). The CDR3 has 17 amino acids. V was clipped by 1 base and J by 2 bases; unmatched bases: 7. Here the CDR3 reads CATSRVPLTSGQETQYF. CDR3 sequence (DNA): TGTGCCACCAGCAGAGTTCCTCTGACTAGCGGGCAAGAGACCCAGTACTTC.

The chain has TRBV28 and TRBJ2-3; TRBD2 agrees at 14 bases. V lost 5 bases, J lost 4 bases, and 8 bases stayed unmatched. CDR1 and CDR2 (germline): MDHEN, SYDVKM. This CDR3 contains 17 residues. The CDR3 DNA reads TGTGCCAGCAGTAGGGGACTAGCGGGAGTCCGGGCAGATACGCAGTATTTT. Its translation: CASSRGLAGVRADTQYF.

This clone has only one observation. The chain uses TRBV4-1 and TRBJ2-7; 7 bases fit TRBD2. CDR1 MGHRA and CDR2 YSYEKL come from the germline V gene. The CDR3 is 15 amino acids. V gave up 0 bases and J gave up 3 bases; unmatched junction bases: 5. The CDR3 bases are TGCGCCAGCAGCCAAGATCCAGCGGGAATCTACGAGCAGTACTTC. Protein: CASSQDPAGIYEQYF.

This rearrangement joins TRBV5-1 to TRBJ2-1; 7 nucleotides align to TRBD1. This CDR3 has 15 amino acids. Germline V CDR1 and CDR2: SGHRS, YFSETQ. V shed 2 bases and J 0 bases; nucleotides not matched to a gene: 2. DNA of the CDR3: TGCGCCAGCAGCTTAAGGGACAGCTCCTACAATGAGCAGTTCTTC. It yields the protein CASSLRDSSYNEQFF.

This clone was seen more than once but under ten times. CDR3 in amino acids: CASRYTGGGYNQPQHF. The DNA of the CDR3 is TGTGCCAGCAGGTATACAGGGGGCGGCTACAATCAGCCCCAGCATTTT. J is TRBJ1-5 and V is TRBV27; 9 positions agree with TRBD1. In germline, CDR1 is MNHEY, CDR2 SMNVEV (reference sequence). V trimming: 6 bases; J trimming: 3 bases; junction bases outside the gene matches: 9. CDR3 size: 16 residues.